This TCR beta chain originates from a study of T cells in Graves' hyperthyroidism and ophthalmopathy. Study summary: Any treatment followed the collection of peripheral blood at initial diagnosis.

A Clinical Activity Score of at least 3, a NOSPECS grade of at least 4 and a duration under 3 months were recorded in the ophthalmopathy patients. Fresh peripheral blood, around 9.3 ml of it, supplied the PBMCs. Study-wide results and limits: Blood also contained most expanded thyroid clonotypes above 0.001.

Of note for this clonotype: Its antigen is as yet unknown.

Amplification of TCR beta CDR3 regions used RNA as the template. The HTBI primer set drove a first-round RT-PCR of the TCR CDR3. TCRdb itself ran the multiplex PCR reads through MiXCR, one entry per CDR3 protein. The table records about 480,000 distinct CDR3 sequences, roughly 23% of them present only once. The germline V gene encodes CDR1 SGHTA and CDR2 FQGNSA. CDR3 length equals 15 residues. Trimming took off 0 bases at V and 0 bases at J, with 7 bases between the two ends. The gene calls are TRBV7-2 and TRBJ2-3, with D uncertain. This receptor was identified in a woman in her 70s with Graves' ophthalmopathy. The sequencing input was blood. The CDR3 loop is CASSLARTSTDTQYF. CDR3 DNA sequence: TGTGCCAGCAGCTTAGCCCGCACTAGCACAGATACGCAGTATTTT.